This entry is about one T cell receptor (beta chain). These data originate in a study of blood T cell repertoires in COVID-19. In the study overall: Acute and convalescent COVID-19 samples came from the United States, Italy and Spain.

Trimming cost V 6 bases and J 5 bases; bases outside gene matches: 8. The germline CDR1 and CDR2 sequences are ENHRY and SYGVKD. CDR3 length equals 15 residues. As originally analysed: For nucleated cells, counts were estimated from reference gene primer amplification. The protocol was immunoSEQ multiplex PCR, while the TCRdb copy is restricted to in-frame clones and leaves out a portion. V and J calls and clone size are as listed in that table; D and trimming were resolved from the DNA. The table lists around 140,000 clones, around 78% of them singletons. The TCR was taken from a woman between 55 and 75 years old with acute or convalescent COVID-19. Sequencing was carried out using peripheral blood. V is TRBV10-3 and J is TRBJ2-1; 9 nucleotides match TRBD1. The CDR3 region is CAIRPQGARDNEQFF. CDR3 DNA: TGTGCCATCAGGCCACAGGGGGCGAGGGACAATGAGCAGTTCTTC.